The entry below gives a single T cell receptor (beta chain) sequence along with its context. Its antigen remains unknown. Germline V gene sequence: CDR1 SEHNR, CDR2 FQNEAQ (reference sequence). The CDR3 totals 14 residues. Sequencing libraries of TCR beta were made by UMI-labeled 5' RACE. For each CDR3 protein, TCRdb gives one entry from its re-call of the 5' RACE reads, without DNA. The sample's table shows about 7,400 distinct CDR3 sequences. The sample originates from a study of human CD8 memory T cell subsets. General study results and limits: Only minimal overlap was seen between the stem-like memory and the precursor exhausted T cell repertoires.

The sequenced sample was CD8+ T cells from PBMCs. The chain combines TRBV7-9 with TRBJ1-3. The sequence came from a human donor in good health. CDR3 region: CASSPPTAGNTIYF.